These 26 T cell receptor beta chains came from one sample sequenced in a study of blood T cell repertoires in COVID-19. Libraries were prepared by immunoSEQ multiplex PCR; TCRdb keeps only in-frame clonotypes and omits some of them. The sample has under 200,000 clones, less than 90% seen once. Sequencing was carried out using PBMCs or T cells enriched from blood (not recorded which). These receptors all stem from a woman aged 50 to 60 who had recovered from COVID-19.

The rearrangement links TRBV6-5 to TRBJ2-7; TRBD1 agrees at 9 bases. The J segment lost 1 base and the V segment lost 7 bases, leaving 8 bases of the junction unmatched. The CDR3 consists of 15 residues. CDR1 is MNHEY and CDR2 is SVGAGI in the germline V gene. CDR3 amino acids: CASTQAGQGSYEQYF. Written as DNA, the CDR3 is TGTGCCAGCACCCAAGCGGGACAGGGTTCCTACGAGCAGTACTTC.

This clone was observed a few times. This chain uses TRBV2 with TRBJ2-7, with TRBD2 matching 8 bases. The ends lost 6 bases at V and 3 bases at J; junction bases unmatched: 10. Germline V gene lookup returns CDR1 SNHLY and CDR2 FYNNEI. The CDR3 is made up of 15 amino acids. As DNA, the CDR3 is TGTGCCAGCAGCAATGGGCCGGGAGGGGTCTACGAGCAGTACTTC. It translates to CASSNGPGGVYEQYF.

The J gene is TRBJ2-3, the V gene TRBV3-1 (or the pseudogene TRBV3-2); the D gene is possibly TRBD2 (6 bases). CDR1 and CDR2 from the germline V gene are LGHDT and YNNKEL (reference sequence). The V end lost 4 bases, the J end lost 1 base, and 15 bases lay between the germline ends. The CDR3 extends over 16 amino acids. CDR3 coding DNA: TGTGCCAGCAGCCCTCTGCGGGGCTCAGGCACAGATACGCAGTATTTT. It codes for CASSPLRGSGTDTQYF.

The chain couples TRBV5-1 to TRBJ1-5; D remains ambiguous. The germline V and J ends were trimmed by 1 base and 0 bases, with 2 bases remaining between them. CDR1 is SGHRS, CDR2 YFSETQ, per germline. The CDR3 has 13 residues. In nucleotides, the CDR3 is TGCGCCAGCAGCTTGCATAGCAATCAGCCCCAGCATTTT. Protein product: CASSLHSNQPQHF. The entire variable domain, with the rest obtained from reference TRBV5-1 and TRBJ1-5, is as follows: KAGVTQTPRYLIKTRGQQVTLSCSPISGHRSVSWYQQTPGQGLQFLFEYFSETQRNKGNFPGRFSGRQFSNSRSEMNVSTLELGDSALYLCASSLHSNQPQHFGDGTRLSIL.

This chain joins TRBV27 and TRBJ2-7; perhaps TRBD1 as D (6 bases). Trimming shortened V by 2 bases and J by 5 bases, and 7 bases separated the two germline ends. This CDR3 spans 12 amino acids. Germline CDR1 and CDR2: MNHEY and SMNVEV (reference sequence). CDR3 in DNA: TGTGCCAGCAGTTTAGAGGGGGACGAGCAGTACTTC. Protein: CASSLEGDEQYF.

This clone was detected once. V and J are TRBV3-1 (or the pseudogene TRBV3-2) and TRBJ2-3; a possible D gene is TRBD2 (6 bases). V lost 0 bases and J lost 10, with 11 bases in between. The CDR3 totals 13 residues. CDR1 is LGHDT, CDR2 YNNKEL, per germline (reference sequence). CDR3 coding DNA: TGTGCCAGCAGCCAAGAGGGAAGGAGGGCGCAGTATTTT. Translated: CASSQEGRRAQYF.

The chain couples TRBV11-2 to TRBJ2-7; 9 nucleotides line up with TRBD1. The CDR3 spans 19 residues. CDR1 is SGHAT, CDR2 FQNNGV, per germline. V shed 5 bases, J shed 2 bases, and the junction held 19 bases outside the gene matches. This CDR3 reads CASSRAGGQGSVRTYEQYF. DNA for the CDR3: TGTGCCAGCAGCCGTGCTGGCGGACAGGGGTCGGTTAGAACCTACGAGCAGTACTTC.

This chain joins TRBV3-1 (or the pseudogene TRBV3-2) and TRBJ2-7; 9 bases match TRBD2. Germline CDR1 and CDR2: LGHDT and YNNKEL (reference sequence). Trimming cost V 1 base and J 9 bases; bases outside gene matches: 13. The CDR3 extends over 16 amino acids. The CDR3 bases are TGTGCCAGCAGCCAAGGCTCAAGCGGGGGGCCTACGACGCAGTACTTC. Translating gives CASSQGSSGGPTTQYF.

The chain carries TRBV5-1 and TRBJ2-6; unclear D gene. Between the trimmed V and J ends, which lost 2 bases and 0 bases, there was a span of 6 bases. Germline CDR1 and CDR2: SGHRS and YFSETQ. This CDR3 spans 15 amino acids. This CDR3 reads CASSFDNSGANVLTF. The DNA for the CDR3 is TGCGCCAGCAGCTTCGACAACTCTGGGGCCAACGTCCTGACTTTC.

The chain has TRBV11-2 and TRBJ1-1; D is undetermined. V was pared by 1 base and J by 11 bases, with 11 bases between. CDR1 SGHAT and CDR2 FQNNGV come from the germline V gene. The CDR3 has 12 amino acids. CDR3 sequence reads: CASSLGGFAAFF. CDR3 in DNA: TGTGCCAGCAGCTTAGGAGGGTTTGCTGCTTTCTTT. The whole variable domain, remainder taken from reference TRBV11-2 and TRBJ1-1, is EAGVAQSPRYKIIEKRQSVAFWCNPISGHATLYWYQQILGQGPKLLIQFQNNGVVDDSQLPKDRFSAERLKGVDSTLKIQPAKLEDSAVYLCASSLGGFAAFFGQGTRLTVV.

The V gene is TRBV7-9, the J gene TRBJ2-1; 13 bases agree with TRBD2. Germline CDR1 reads SEHNR; CDR2 reads FQNEAQ (reference sequence). V was clipped by 1 base and J by 5 bases; unmatched bases: 2. The CDR3 sequence is 16 residues long. CDR3 coding DNA: TGTGCCAGCAGCTTAGGGACTAGCGGGAGCGACAATGAGCAGTTCTTC. It encodes CASSLGTSGSDNEQFF.

The chain links TRBV10-1 to TRBJ1-2; 8 bases map to TRBD1. The V gene's germline CDR1 is WNHNN and CDR2 SYGVQD (reference sequence). The V gene end was trimmed by 4 bases and the J gene end by 3 bases; junction bases not matched to a gene: 13. The CDR3 covers 17 residues. This CDR3 is CASSVKGQGPFDYGYTF. In DNA form, the CDR3 reads TGCGCCAGCAGTGTAAAAGGACAGGGACCTTTTGACTATGGCTACACCTTC.

This chain connects TRBV5-1 to TRBJ2-3, with 12 bases aligning to TRBD2. The CDR3 is made up of 15 amino acids. Germline V CDR1 and CDR2: SGHRS, YFSETQ. Trimming cost V 4 bases and J 9 bases; bases outside gene matches: 9. CDR3 nucleotides: TGCGCCAGCAGCCCCCCGACTAGCGGGAGTGACACGCAGTATTTT. It yields the protein CASSPPTSGSDTQYF. Drawing the rest from reference TRBV5-1 and TRBJ2-3, the complete variable domain is KAGVTQTPRYLIKTRGQQVTLSCSPISGHRSVSWYQQTPGQGLQFLFEYFSETQRNKGNFPGRFSGRQFSNSRSEMNVSTLELGDSALYLCASSPPTSGSDTQYFGPGTRLTVL.

The chain has TRBV4-2 and TRBJ2-7; D gene ambiguous. Looked up from germline, CDR1 is LGHNA and CDR2 is YNFKEQ. V lost 0 bases and J lost 3, with 9 bases in between. The CDR3 extends over 14 amino acids. In nucleotides, the CDR3 is TGTGCCAGCAGCCAAGATCTACAGAACTACGAGCAGTACTTC. Translated, it gives CASSQDLQNYEQYF.

This sequence joins TRBV2 and TRBJ2-7, with D unresolved. Trimming shortened V by 4 bases and J by 2 bases, and 9 bases separated the two germline ends. This CDR3 has 13 amino acids. The germline CDR1 and CDR2 sequences are SNHLY and FYNNEI. The CDR3 sequence: CASSARRAYEQYF. In DNA form, the CDR3 reads TGTGCCAGCAGTGCCCGACGGGCCTACGAGCAGTACTTC.

The J gene is TRBJ2-1, the V gene TRBV27; a weak D match, TRBD1 (5 bases). This CDR3 region has 14 residues. V lost 4 bases and J lost 3, with 10 bases in between. Germline V gene data show CDR1 as MNHEY and CDR2 as SMNVEV (reference sequence). In nucleotides, the CDR3 is TGTGCCAGCAGTTACGCTCAGGGCTACAATGAGCAGTTCTTC. Translation gives CASSYAQGYNEQFF.

The V and J genes are TRBV15 and TRBJ2-2; no firm D call. V was cut by 1 base and J by 6 bases, with 12 bases left in between. Germline V CDR1 and CDR2: LNHNV, YYDKDF (reference sequence). CDR3 length equals 15 residues. The CDR3 loop is CATSRAHHGPGELFF. Here the CDR3 DNA reads TGTGCCACCAGCAGAGCCCACCACGGTCCCGGGGAGCTGTTTTTT.

In nucleotides, the CDR3 is TGTGCCAGCAGTTACGTACAGGGCGATCAGCCCCAGCATTTT. It specifies CASSYVQGDQPQHF. This chain links TRBV6-6 with TRBJ1-5; D perhaps matches TRBD1 (6 bases). Germline V gene data show CDR1 as MNHNY and CDR2 as SVGAGI (reference sequence). The CDR3 runs 14 residues. Between the trimmed V and J ends, which lost 2 bases and 5 bases, there was a span of 10 bases.

The CDR3 DNA is TGCAGCGGTGACGCGGGCGGGACCTACAATGAGCAGTTCTTC. Its protein product is CSGDAGGTYNEQFF. The gene calls are TRBV29-1 and TRBJ2-1; TRBD2 is a possible D gene (6 bases). The CDR3 length is 14 residues. Germline assignment: CDR1 SQVTM and CDR2 ANQGSEA. V lost 7 bases to trimming and J lost 2 bases, with 15 bases between them.

This clone was detected once. The chain carries TRBV6-6 and TRBJ1-2; perhaps TRBD1 as D (6 bases). The V and J ends lost 2 bases and 3 bases respectively, with 10 bases between them. CDR1 and CDR2 (germline): MNHNY, SVGAGI (reference sequence). There are 14 residues in the CDR3. Here the CDR3 DNA reads TGTGCCAGCAGTTACCGACAGGCCGACTATGGCTACACCTTC. Translation gives CASSYRQADYGYTF.

The rearrangement joins TRBV7-2 to TRBJ2-4; the D gene is possibly TRBD1 (6 bases). V lost 3 bases and J 1 base, leaving 10 bases between the germline ends. Looked up from germline, CDR1 is SGHTA and CDR2 is FQGNSA. CDR3 length: 15 residues. The CDR3 is CASSFPGDAKNIQYF. As DNA, the CDR3 is TGTGCCAGCAGCTTCCCAGGGGATGCCAAAAACATTCAGTACTTC.

The V gene is TRBV28, the J gene TRBJ2-7, with D possibly being TRBD2 (6 bases). V shed 3 bases and J shed 2 bases, with 11 bases lying between them. The germline V gene encodes CDR1 MDHEN and CDR2 SYDVKM. This CDR3 comprises 14 residues. In DNA form, the CDR3 reads TGTGCCAGCAGTTTTAGTAGCGGACCCTACGAGCAGTACTTC. This gives the protein CASSFSSGPYEQYF.

CDR3 sequence (DNA): TGCAGCGTTGAAGACAGGAGGGTGAACACTGAAGCTTTCTTT. As protein: CSVEDRRVNTEAFF. The rearrangement links TRBV29-1 to TRBJ1-1; D gene ambiguous. CDR3 length equals 14 residues. CDR1 and CDR2 from the germline V gene are SQVTM and ANQGSEA. Trimming took off 0 bases at V and 0 bases at J, with 8 bases between the two ends.

This chain connects TRBV7-2 to TRBJ2-3; possibly TRBD1 for D (6 bases). The CDR3 has 14 amino acids. V was clipped by 8 bases and J by 7 bases, with 19 bases between them. Germline V gene data show CDR1 as SGHTA and CDR2 as FQGNSA. CDR3 in DNA: TGTGCCAGCCAAGGGGGAAGCGGACCAAATACGCAGTATTTT. Encoded protein: CASQGGSGPNTQYF.

J is TRBJ1-1 and V is TRBV30; TRBD1 aligns across 8 bases. Trimming took 5 bases from V and 0 from J; bases not matched to a gene: 5. Germline CDR1 is GTSNPN and CDR2 is SVGIG (reference sequence). The CDR3 sequence is 14 residues long. CDR3 coding DNA: TGTGCCTGGGGACAGGGTTTGGTGAACACTGAAGCTTTCTTT. Amino acids: CAWGQGLVNTEAFF.

V and J are TRBV7-9 and TRBJ2-1, with 7 bases that match TRBD2. Germline V gene sequence: CDR1 SEHNR, CDR2 FQNEAQ (reference sequence). Trimming removed 4 bases from V and 2 bases from J; junction bases left unmatched: 5. This CDR3 spans 15 amino acids. The CDR3 loop is CASSWRESTYNEQFF. The CDR3 DNA is TGTGCCAGCAGCTGGCGGGAGAGCACCTACAATGAGCAGTTCTTC.